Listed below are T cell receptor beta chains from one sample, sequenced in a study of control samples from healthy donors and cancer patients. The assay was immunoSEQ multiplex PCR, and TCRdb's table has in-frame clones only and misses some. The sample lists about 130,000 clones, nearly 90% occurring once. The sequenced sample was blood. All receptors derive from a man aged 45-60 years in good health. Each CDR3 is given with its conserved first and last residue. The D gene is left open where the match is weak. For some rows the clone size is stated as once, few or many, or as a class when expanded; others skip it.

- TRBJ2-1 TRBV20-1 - CSARASREQFF TGCAGTGCTAGAGCGTCTAGGGAGCAGTTCTTC
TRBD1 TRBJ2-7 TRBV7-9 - CASSRRDRGEQYF TGTGCCAGCAGCCGACGGGACAGGGGCGAGCAGTACTTC
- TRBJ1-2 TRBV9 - CASSVTGTASPPYGYTF TGTGCCAGCAGCGTAACAGGGACCGCATCACCCCCCTATGGCTACACCTTC
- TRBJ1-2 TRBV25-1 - CASSDRPPGGYTF TGTGCCAGCAGTGACAGGCCCCCAGGGGGCTACACCTTC
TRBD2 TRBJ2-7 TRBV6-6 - CASSYSLAGGHEQYF TGTGCCAGCAGTTACTCGCTAGCGGGGGGACACGAGCAGTACTTC
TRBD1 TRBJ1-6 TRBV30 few CAWSVTGVAAPLHF TGTGCCTGGAGTGTGACAGGGGTGGCAGCACCCCTCCACTTT
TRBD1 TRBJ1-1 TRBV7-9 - CASSRLGTANTEAFF TGTGCCAGCAGCCGACTCGGGACAGCGAACACTGAAGCTTTCTTT
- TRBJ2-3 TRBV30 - CATSGTKTSTDTQYF TGTGCCACCTCCGGGACAAAAACTAGCACAGATACGCAGTATTTT
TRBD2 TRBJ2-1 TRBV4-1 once CASSPLGWSGGALNEQFF TGCGCCAGCAGCCCCCTAGGGTGGAGCGGGGGGGCGTTGAATGAGCAGTTCTTC
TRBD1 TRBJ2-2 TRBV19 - CASSLSTGETRTGELFF TGTGCCAGTAGTTTATCGACAGGGGAAACAAGGACCGGGGAGCTGTTTTTT
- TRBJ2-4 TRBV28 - CASSLRRNTIAKNIQYF TGTGCCAGCAGTTTACGACGGAACACGATAGCCAAAAACATTCAGTACTTC
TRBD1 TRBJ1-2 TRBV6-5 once CASSPTGGRSYGYTF TGTGCCAGCAGCCCAACAGGGGGGCGAAGCTATGGCTACACCTTC
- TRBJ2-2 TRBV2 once CASRLLVANTGELFF TGTGCCAGCAGGCTACTAGTCGCGAACACCGGGGAGCTGTTTTTT
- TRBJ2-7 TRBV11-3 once CASSSRELAIYEQYF TGTGCCAGCAGCTCGAGGGAACTAGCAATTTACGAGCAGTACTTC
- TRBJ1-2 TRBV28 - CASMVPSGRNGYTF TGTGCCAGCATGGTCCCTTCGGGGCGCAATGGCTACACCTTC
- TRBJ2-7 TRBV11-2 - CASSYNYEQYF TGTGCCAGCAGCTATAACTACGAGCAGTACTTC
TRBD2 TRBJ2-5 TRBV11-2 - CASSGASGTQETQYF TGTGCCAGCAGCGGGGCTAGCGGGACACAAGAGACCCAGTACTTC
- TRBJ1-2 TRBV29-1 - CSVQQGLNGYTF TGCAGCGTTCAGCAGGGACTTAATGGCTACACCTTC
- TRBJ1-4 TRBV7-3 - CASSHPLKSRGLFVCEKLFF TGTGCCAGCAGTCATCCCCTAAAATCGAGAGGTTTGTTCGTCTGTGAAAAACTGTTTTTT
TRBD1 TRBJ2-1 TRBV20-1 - CSASPGTGSYNEQFF TGCAGTGCTAGTCCCGGGACAGGTTCATACAATGAGCAGTTCTTC
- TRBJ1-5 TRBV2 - CASSGNNQPQHF TGTGCCAGCAGTGGCAACAATCAGCCCCAGCATTTT
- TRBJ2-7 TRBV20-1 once CSASPASYEQYF TGCAGTGCTAGTCCAGCTTCCTACGAGCAGTACTTC
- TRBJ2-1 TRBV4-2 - CASSQEFGQSYNEQFF TGTGCCAGCAGCCAAGAGTTCGGACAGTCCTACAATGAGCAGTTCTTC
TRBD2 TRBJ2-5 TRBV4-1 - CASSQDPASGGAETQYF TGCGCCAGCAGCCAAGATCCGGCTAGCGGGGGCGCAGAGACCCAGTACTTC
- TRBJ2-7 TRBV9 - CASSVRCVKWGPYEQYF TGTGCCAGCAGTGTCCGGTGCGTGAAGTGGGGGCCCTACGAGCAGTACTTC
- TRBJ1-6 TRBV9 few CASSVMSSDSPLHF TGTGCCAGCAGCGTAATGAGTTCGGATTCACCCCTCCACTTT
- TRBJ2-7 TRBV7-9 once CASAWSSFEQYF TGTGCCAGCGCTTGGTCGTCGTTCGAGCAGTACTTC
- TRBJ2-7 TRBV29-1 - CPQGYEQYF TGCCCACAGGGCTACGAGCAGTACTTC
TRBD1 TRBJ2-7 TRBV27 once CATRQIQGAYEQYF TGTGCCACCCGACAAATTCAGGGGGCGTACGAGCAGTACTTC
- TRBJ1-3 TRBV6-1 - CASSEHRVSSGNTIYF TGTGCCAGCAGTGAGCACAGGGTGAGCTCTGGAAACACCATATATTTT
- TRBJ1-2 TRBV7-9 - CASSLARGYGYTF TGTGCCAGCAGCTTAGCCAGGGGCTATGGCTACACCTTC
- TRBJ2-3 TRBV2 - CASKREPNTDTQYF TGTGCCAGCAAGAGGGAGCCTAACACAGATACGCAGTATTTT
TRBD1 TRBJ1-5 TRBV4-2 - CASSQDRGGRQPQHF TGTGCCAGCAGCCAAGATCGAGGGGGCAGACAGCCCCAGCATTTT
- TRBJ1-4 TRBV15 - CATSRDTGTFPEKLFF TGTGCCACCAGCAGAGACACCGGGACTTTCCCTGAAAAACTGTTTTTT
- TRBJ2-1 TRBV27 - CASSLTDGGNNEQFF TGTGCCAGCAGTCTGACGGATGGGGGGAACAATGAGCAGTTCTTC
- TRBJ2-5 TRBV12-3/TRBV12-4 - CASSFIGETQYF TGTGCCAGCAGTTTTATAGGAGAGACCCAGTACTTC
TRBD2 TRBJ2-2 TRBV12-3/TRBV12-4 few CAMGRGGTGELFF TGTGCCATGGGGCGGGGGGGCACCGGGGAGCTGTTTTTT
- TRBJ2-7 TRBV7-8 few CASSSSGSPLAEQYF TGTGCCAGCAGCTCATCCGGGTCGCCCCTCGCCGAGCAGTACTTC
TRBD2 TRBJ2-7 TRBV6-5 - CASYSGGSVYEQYF TGTGCCAGTTATAGCGGGGGGTCGGTCTACGAGCAGTACTTC
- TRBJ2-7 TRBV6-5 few CASTGRESSYEQYF TGTGCCAGCACCGGACGGGAGAGCTCCTACGAGCAGTACTTC
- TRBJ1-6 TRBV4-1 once CASSQDRGRDNSPLHF TGCGCCAGCAGCCAAGACAGAGGGCGGGATAATTCACCCCTCCACTTT
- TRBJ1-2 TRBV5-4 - CASRQDSYGYTF TGTGCCAGCAGACAGGACAGCTATGGCTACACCTTC
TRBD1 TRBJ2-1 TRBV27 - CASIPVYRGAYNEQFF TGTGCCAGCATCCCCGTATACAGGGGGGCCTACAATGAGCAGTTCTTC
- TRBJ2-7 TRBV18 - CASSSGRVDEQYF TGTGCCAGCTCCTCCGGGCGGGTCGACGAGCAGTACTTC
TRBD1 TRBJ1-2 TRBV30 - CAWKFDRANPNYGYTF TGTGCCTGGAAATTCGACAGGGCAAACCCTAACTATGGCTACACCTTC
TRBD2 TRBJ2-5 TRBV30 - CAGLTSGGLIKETQYF TGTGCCGGGCTGACTAGCGGGGGCCTAATTAAAGAGACCCAGTACTTC
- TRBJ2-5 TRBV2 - CASSDGSSTDPETQYF TGTGCCAGCAGTGATGGTAGCTCCACTGATCCGGAGACCCAGTACTTC
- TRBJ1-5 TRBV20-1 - CSASETAYSNQPQHF TGCAGTGCTAGTGAGACAGCCTATAGCAATCAGCCCCAGCATTTT
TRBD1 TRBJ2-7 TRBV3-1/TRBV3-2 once CASSPTGFRNEQYF TGTGCCAGCAGCCCGACAGGGTTTCGCAACGAGCAGTACTTC
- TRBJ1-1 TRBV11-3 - CASSLGRGDGTEAFF TGTGCCAGCAGCTTAGGCAGGGGCGACGGCACTGAAGCTTTCTTT
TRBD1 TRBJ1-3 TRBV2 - CASRADRGSGNTIYF TGTGCCAGCAGAGCGGACAGGGGCTCTGGAAACACCATATATTTT
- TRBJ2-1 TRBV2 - CASKRQDNEQFF TGTGCCAGCAAAAGGCAGGACAATGAGCAGTTCTTC
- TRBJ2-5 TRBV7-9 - CASSLHQQGQETQYF TGTGCCAGCAGCCTACATCAGCAGGGCCAAGAGACCCAGTACTTC